The 24 T cell receptor beta chains in this list originate from one sample, sequenced in a study of blood T cell repertoires in COVID-19. Assay used: immunoSEQ multiplex PCR; TCRdb lists only in-frame clones, some missing. The top ten hold roughly 3.1% of the sample, which has some 400,000 clones, more than 75% seen once. Input material: peripheral blood. The origin of the receptors is a human donor in a cohort sampled during active COVID-19.

The chain employs TRBV7-8 and TRBJ2-3; the match to TRBD2 covers 8 bases. The CDR3 has 16 amino acids. V trimming: 2 bases; J trimming: 2 bases; junction bases outside the gene matches: 6. Per the germline V gene, CDR1 is SGHVS and CDR2 is FQNEAQ. The CDR3 DNA follows: TGTGCCAGCAGCTTAAGAGATAGCGGGATCACAGATACGCAGTATTTT. Translated: CASSLRDSGITDTQYF.

The chain joins TRBV2 to TRBJ1-3; D is perhaps TRBD1 (6 bases). CDR3 length: 15 residues. Germline CDR1 reads SNHLY; CDR2 reads FYNNEI. The V and J ends lost 3 bases and 7 bases respectively, with 16 bases between them. The CDR3, as DNA: TGTGCCAGCAGTGAGGGGGCAACCCTTTGGAACACCATATATTTT. Protein: CASSEGATLWNTIYF.

The chain joins TRBV6-1 to TRBJ2-7; D gene uncertain. From germline, CDR1 is MNHNS and CDR2 SASEGT. Trimming left V 3 bases short and J 3 bases short, with 6 bases between. The CDR3 contains 12 residues. CDR3 bases: TGTGCCAGCAGTGAGACGGGCTACGAGCAGTACTTC. Protein sequence: CASSETGYEQYF.

The chain joins TRBV6-5 to TRBJ1-5, with D possibly TRBD1 on 6 matching bases. Trimming stripped 6 bases from V and 2 bases from J, with 14 bases between. The germline V gene encodes CDR1 MNHEY and CDR2 SVGAGI. This CDR3 has 15 amino acids. The CDR3 DNA reads TGTGCCAGCAGAACAGGGAGAGAGGGCAATCAGCCCCAGCATTTT. It encodes CASRTGREGNQPQHF.

The J gene is TRBJ1-1, the V gene TRBV9; 7 bases are shared with TRBD1. Germline V gene sequence: CDR1 SGDLS, CDR2 YYNGEE. The CDR3 is 14 residues long. With 4 bases clipped from V and 0 bases from J, the junction kept 3 bases outside the gene matches. In nucleotides, the CDR3 is TGTGCCAGCAGCCTGGGACAGTTGAACACTGAAGCTTTCTTT. Its translation: CASSLGQLNTEAFF.

This chain connects TRBV7-2 to TRBJ2-5; TRBD1 matches at 8 bases. Germline assignment: CDR1 SGHTA and CDR2 FQGNSA. The CDR3 is made up of 15 amino acids. Germline trimming cut 5 bases from V and 5 bases from J; bases unmatched to any gene: 10. The CDR3 DNA follows: TGTGCCAGCAGCCCCCGGGGCAGGGGGCCGGAGACCCAGTACTTC. Protein product: CASSPRGRGPETQYF. The variable domain in full, completed from reference TRBV7-2 and TRBJ2-5, reads GAGVSQSPSNKVTEKGKDVELRCDPISGHTALYWYRQSLGQGLEFLIYFQGNSAPDKSGLPSDRFSAERTGGSVSTLTIQRTQQEDSAVYLCASSPRGRGPETQYFGPGTRLLVL.

The chain couples TRBV28 to TRBJ1-2, with 8 bases lining up with TRBD1. Germline values: CDR1 MDHEN, CDR2 SYDVKM. V gave up 2 bases and J gave up 8 bases; unmatched junction bases: 7. The CDR3 loop spans 14 amino acids. The CDR3 sequence: CASSLGGQGFGYTF. The CDR3 region has the DNA TGTGCCAGCAGTTTAGGAGGACAGGGATTCGGCTACACCTTC.

This clone was seen only once. The chain is built from TRBV28 and TRBJ1-1; D is ambiguous. Germline CDR1 MDHEN, CDR2 SYDVKM. V was trimmed by 5 bases and J by 6 bases, leaving 13 bases between them. The CDR3 is 13 amino acids. This chain's CDR3 is CASSPVDTAEAFF. The CDR3 DNA reads as TGTGCCAGCAGTCCCGTAGACACGGCTGAAGCTTTCTTT. Full variable domain (missing parts from reference TRBV28 and TRBJ1-1): DVKVTQSSRYLVKRTGEKVFLECVQDMDHENMFWYRQDPGLGLRLIYFSYDVKMKEKGDIPEGYSVSREKKERFSLILESASTNQTSMYLCASSPVDTAEAFFGQGTRLTVV.

This clone has more than one count but fewer than ten. The sample holds other DNA sequences that translate to the same CDR3. The genes are TRBV5-1 and TRBJ1-2, with D possibly TRBD1 on 6 matching bases. The V gene lost 0 bases and the J gene lost 0 bases, with 6 bases spanning the gap. CDR3 length: 14 amino acids. CDR1 SGHRS and CDR2 YFSETQ come from the germline V gene. Here the CDR3 reads CASSLDRANYGYTF. DNA of the CDR3: TGCGCCAGCAGCTTGGACAGGGCTAACTATGGCTACACCTTC.

This chain links TRBV19 with TRBJ2-7, with TRBD1 matching over 9 bases. The CDR3 runs to 16 residues. Germline values: CDR1 LNHDA, CDR2 SQIVND (reference sequence). V dropped 0 bases and J dropped 3; count of bases not matched to a gene: 6. CDR3 DNA sequence: TGTGCCAGTAGTATAGATGCGGGACAGGGTTTCTACGAGCAGTACTTC. As protein: CASSIDAGQGFYEQYF.

The rearrangement links TRBV27 to TRBJ2-7; a weak D match, TRBD2 (5 bases). Per germline, CDR1 MNHEY and CDR2 SMNVEV (reference sequence). The V gene lost 3 bases and the J gene lost 4 bases, with 10 bases spanning the gap. The CDR3 is made up of 13 amino acids. This CDR3 reads CASSFGDKYEQYF. The CDR3 nucleotides are TGTGCCAGCAGTTTCGGGGATAAGTACGAGCAGTACTTC.

This chain links TRBV20-1 with TRBJ2-3; D gene unclear. Between the trimmed V and J ends, which lost 3 bases and 4 bases, there was a span of 14 bases. The germline V gene encodes CDR1 DFQATT and CDR2 SNEGSKA (reference sequence). CDR3 size: 14 residues. In DNA form, the CDR3 reads TGCAGTGCTAGTGGGCGGCCGATCTCAGATACGCAGTATTTT. Protein product: CSASGRPISDTQYF.

The chain joins TRBV2 to TRBJ2-5; maybe TRBD2 (6 bases). CDR1 SNHLY and CDR2 FYNNEI come from the germline V gene. The V gene lost 2 bases and the J gene lost 2 bases, with 12 bases spanning the gap. The CDR3 has 15 residues. The CDR3 coding sequence is TGTGCCAGCAGTGAAAGGGAGGCATATCAAGAGACCCAGTACTTC. Protein: CASSEREAYQETQYF.

The V gene is TRBV11-2, the J gene TRBJ1-1; D is unclear. CDR1 and CDR2 (germline): SGHAT, FQNNGV. Trimming left V 0 bases short and J 11 bases short, with 13 bases between. The CDR3 has 13 residues. CDR3 sequence: CASSLDRDLEAFF. The CDR3 DNA sequence: TGTGCCAGCAGCTTAGATCGAGACCTAGAGGCTTTCTTT. Using reference TRBV11-2 and TRBJ1-1 for the parts outside the CDR3, the full variable domain is EAGVAQSPRYKIIEKRQSVAFWCNPISGHATLYWYQQILGQGPKLLIQFQNNGVVDDSQLPKDRFSAERLKGVDSTLKIQPAKLEDSAVYLCASSLDRDLEAFFGQGTRLTVV.

V is TRBV6-1 and J is TRBJ2-7; no firm D call. Germline loops: CDR1 MNHNS, CDR2 SASEGT. Trimming took off 2 bases at V and 7 bases at J, with 15 bases between the two ends. This CDR3 comprises 14 residues. CDR3 bases: TGTGCCAGCAGTGAAAACAGAGCCCCCTCGGAGCAGTACTTC. Protein product: CASSENRAPSEQYF.

The chain carries TRBV5-1 and TRBJ1-4, with no clear D. The CDR3 extends over 14 amino acids. The V end lost 0 bases, the J end lost 7 bases, and 10 bases lay between the germline ends. Looked up from germline, CDR1 is SGHRS and CDR2 is YFSETQ. The CDR3 here is CASSLVGGSEKLFF. Here the CDR3 DNA reads TGCGCCAGCAGCTTGGTAGGAGGCAGTGAAAAACTGTTTTTT.

The genes are TRBV2 and TRBJ1-5, with D perhaps TRBD1 (6 bases). V lost 5 bases and J lost 6, with 14 bases in between. In germline, CDR1 is SNHLY, CDR2 FYNNEI. This CDR3 region has 14 residues. CDR3 sequence (DNA): TGTGCCAGCAGTCAACAGGGAGCGGCTCAGCCCCAGCATTTT. Translating it yields CASSQQGAAQPQHF.

The gene calls are TRBV19 and TRBJ2-1, with 7 bases matching TRBD2. In germline, CDR1 is LNHDA, CDR2 SQIVND (reference sequence). This CDR3 is 16 amino acids long. The V segment lost 5 bases and the J segment 4 bases; nucleotides outside the gene matches: 11. The DNA for the CDR3 is TGTGCCAGTAGTGGGCGTAGGGCTAGCGGATACAATGAGCAGTTCTTC. Its protein is CASSGRRASGYNEQFF.

V usage is TRBV7-9 and J usage is TRBJ1-5; D might be TRBD1 (6 bases). With 4 bases removed from V and 5 bases from J, the gap between germline ends came to 21 bases. Germline CDR1 and CDR2: SEHNR and FQNEAQ (reference sequence). CDR3 length: 17 residues. The chain's CDR3 is CASSSGQYIMGDQPQHF. As DNA, the CDR3 is TGTGCCAGCAGCTCCGGACAGTATATAATGGGAGATCAGCCCCAGCATTTT.

V gene TRBV5-6 combines with J gene TRBJ2-7, with D perhaps TRBD1 (6 bases). V lost 0 bases and J 5 bases, leaving 18 bases between the germline ends. CDR3 length equals 16 residues. The germline CDR1 and CDR2 sequences are SGHDT and YYEEEE. In nucleotides, the CDR3 is TGTGCCAGCAGCTTGGTGGGGGCCGCGCCGGTAAACGAGCAGTACTTC. Its protein product is CASSLVGAAPVNEQYF.

The V gene is TRBV2, the J gene TRBJ2-7, with 9 nucleotides matching TRBD1. Germline values: CDR1 SNHLY, CDR2 FYNNEI. The ends lost 4 bases at V and 6 bases at J; junction bases unmatched: 4. This CDR3 contains 13 residues. The CDR3 DNA reads TGTGCCAGCAGTGGAGGGACAGGGATCGAGCAGTACTTC. Amino acids: CASSGGTGIEQYF.

With regard to this clone: This sample includes further DNA sequences coding for the same CDR3. The chain combines TRBV3-1 (or the pseudogene TRBV3-2) with TRBJ1-1; unclear D gene. Germline values: CDR1 LGHDT, CDR2 YNNKEL (reference sequence). This CDR3 spans 13 amino acids. Trimming pared 0 bases from V and 5 bases from J, leaving 7 bases between. The CDR3 sequence: CASSQDSLTEAFF. The CDR3 bases are TGTGCCAGCAGCCAAGATTCACTGACTGAAGCTTTCTTT.

The rearrangement links TRBV18 to TRBJ2-3; D unresolved. CDR1 KGHSH and CDR2 LQKENI come from the germline V gene. The length of the CDR3 is 13 residues. Between the trimmed V and J ends, which lost 0 bases and 6 bases, there was a span of 7 bases. The CDR3 region has the DNA TGTGCCAGCTCACCACCGGGCAGGGATACGCAGTATTTT. Translation: CASSPPGRDTQYF. The whole variable domain, filled in from reference TRBV18 and TRBJ2-3, reads NAGVMQNPRHLVRRRGQEARLRCSPMKGHSHVYWYRQLPEEGLKFMVYLQKENIIDESGMPKERFSAEFPKEGPSILRIQQVVRGDSAAYFCASSPPGRDTQYFGPGTRLTVL.

V is TRBV18 and J is TRBJ2-1; 8 bases are a match to TRBD1. The germline V gene encodes CDR1 KGHSH and CDR2 LQKENI. Trimming at V came to 4 bases and at J to 2 bases, leaving 7 bases not matched to a gene. The CDR3 consists of 16 residues. CDR3 region: CASSLIRTGPYNEQFF. CDR3 nucleotides: TGTGCCAGCTCACTGATTCGGACAGGGCCCTACAATGAGCAGTTCTTC.